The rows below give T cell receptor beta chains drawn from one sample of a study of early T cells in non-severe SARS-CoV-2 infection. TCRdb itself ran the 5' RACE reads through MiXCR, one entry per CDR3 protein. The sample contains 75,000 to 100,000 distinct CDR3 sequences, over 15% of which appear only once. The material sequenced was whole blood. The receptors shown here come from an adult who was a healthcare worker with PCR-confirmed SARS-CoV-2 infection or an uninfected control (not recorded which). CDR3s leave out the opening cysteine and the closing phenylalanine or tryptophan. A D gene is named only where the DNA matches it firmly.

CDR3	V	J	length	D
ASSFGTLYNEQF	TRBV28	TRBJ2-1	12	-
VSSLGTQGNQPQH	TRBV7-2	TRBJ1-5	13	-
ASSASIGSYGYT	TRBV9	TRBJ1-2	12	-
ASSRVAGGGEQY	TRBV23-1	TRBJ2-7	12	TRBD2
ASSLFLESYNEQF	TRBV28	TRBJ2-1	13	-
ASSDTGEGSSGELF	TRBV7-9	TRBJ2-2	14	TRBD2
SAVQGNTEAF	TRBV29-1	TRBJ1-1	10	-
ASSLLRSEAF	TRBV28	TRBJ1-1	10	-
ASAGLPGRGLTGELF	TRBV27	TRBJ2-2	15	-
ASSPSGSFSGANVLT	TRBV18	TRBJ2-6	15	TRBD2
ASSFHTSGSGEQF	TRBV7-9	TRBJ2-1	13	TRBD2
ASSLDRIRTGPGQGHEQF	TRBV11-2	TRBJ2-1	18	-
ASSPASLETQY	TRBV5-1	TRBJ2-5	11	-
ASSPGQLPGYT	TRBV18	TRBJ1-2	11	TRBD1
ASSPRNHLGARYEQY	TRBV14	TRBJ2-7	15	-
ASRAQLNTEAF	TRBV6-2/TRBV6-3	TRBJ1-1	11	-
ASSPNPQETQY	TRBV27	TRBJ2-5	11	-
ASSPGREQY	TRBV6-2/TRBV6-3	TRBJ2-7	9	-
ASSIDRVGTEAF	TRBV7-2	TRBJ1-1	12	TRBD1
ASSGVSGSDTQY	TRBV6-2/TRBV6-3	TRBJ2-3	12	TRBD2
ASSYSVPGAGGGFDIQY	TRBV6-6	TRBJ2-4	17	TRBD2
ASSPLRDTNEQF	TRBV27	TRBJ2-1	12	-
ASGGSSYEQY	TRBV7-2	TRBJ2-7	10	-
ASSLETQY	TRBV7-9	TRBJ2-5	8	-
SVGTAEPYEQY	TRBV29-1	TRBJ2-7	11	-
ASSPTAGLFNEQF	TRBV28	TRBJ2-1	13	TRBD2
SVEDPLAGGGDEQF	TRBV29-1	TRBJ2-1	14	TRBD2
ASSEAPTGTGSSGNTIY	TRBV6-1	TRBJ1-3	17	TRBD1
ASGRAGVNEQF	TRBV6-2/TRBV6-3	TRBJ2-1	11	-
ASSEDSSIQY	TRBV2	TRBJ2-4	10	-
ASSSTSPTDTQY	TRBV27	TRBJ2-3	12	TRBD2
ASSYSVTSTAYGYT	TRBV6-5	TRBJ1-2	14	-
ASSLQRNNEQF	TRBV12-3/TRBV12-4	TRBJ2-1	11	-
ASKAVGYGYT	TRBV2	TRBJ1-2	10	-
ASRDGLAGSRGYEQY	TRBV5-1	TRBJ2-7	15	TRBD2
ASRDSTYGYT	TRBV28	TRBJ1-2	10	-
ASSQRVEAF	TRBV7-9	TRBJ1-1	9	-
ASSPGTGKYNEQF	TRBV7-9	TRBJ2-1	13	TRBD1
ASSYGNLNTEAF	TRBV6-2/TRBV6-3	TRBJ1-1	12	-
ASSYSSTGELF	TRBV6-2/TRBV6-3	TRBJ2-2	11	-
ATSASDRGSTGELF	TRBV24-1	TRBJ2-2	14	TRBD1
ASSFVQGSYEQY	TRBV12-3/TRBV12-4	TRBJ2-7	12	-
ASSLTSGVLNEQY	TRBV7-7	TRBJ2-7	13	TRBD2
ASNDRADNEQF	TRBV6-2/TRBV6-3	TRBJ2-1	11	TRBD1
ASKFTSGEKLF	TRBV7-9	TRBJ1-4	11	-